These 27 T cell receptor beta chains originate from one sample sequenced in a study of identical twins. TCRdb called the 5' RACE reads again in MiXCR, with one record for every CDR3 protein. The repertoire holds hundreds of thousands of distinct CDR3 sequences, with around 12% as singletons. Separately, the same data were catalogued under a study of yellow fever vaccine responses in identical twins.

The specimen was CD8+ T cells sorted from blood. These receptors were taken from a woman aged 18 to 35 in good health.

The CDR3 sequence is CASSLELGTGSGEQFF. For the CDR3, the DNA is TGCGCCAGCAGCTTGGAACTGGGTACAGGTTCGGGTGAGCAGTTCTTC. This rearrangement joins TRBV5-1 to TRBJ2-1, with D perhaps TRBD1 (5 bases). This CDR3 has 16 amino acids. Germline CDR1 reads SGHRS; CDR2 reads YFSETQ. Trimming took off 0 bases at V and 9 bases at J, with 19 bases between the two ends.

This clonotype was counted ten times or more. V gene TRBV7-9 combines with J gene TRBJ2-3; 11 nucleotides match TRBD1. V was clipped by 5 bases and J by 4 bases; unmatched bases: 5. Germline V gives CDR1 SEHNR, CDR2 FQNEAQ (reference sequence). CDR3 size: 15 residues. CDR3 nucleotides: TGTGCCAGCAGCCCCCCGGGACAGGGGGCAGATACGCAGTATTTT. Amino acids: CASSPPGQGADTQYF. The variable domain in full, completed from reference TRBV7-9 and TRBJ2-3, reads DTGVSQNPRHKITKRGQNVTFRCDPISEHNRLYWYRQTLGQGPEFLTYFQNEAQLEKSRLLSDRFSAERPKGSFSTLEIQRTEQGDSAMYLCASSPPGQGADTQYFGPGTRLTVL.

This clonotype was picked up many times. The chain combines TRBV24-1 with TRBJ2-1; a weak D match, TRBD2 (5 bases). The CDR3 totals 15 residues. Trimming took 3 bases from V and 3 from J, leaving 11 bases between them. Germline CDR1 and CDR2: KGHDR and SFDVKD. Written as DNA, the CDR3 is TGTGCCACCAGTGATACTAGTTCTAACTACAATGAGCAGTTCTTC. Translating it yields CATSDTSSNYNEQFF.

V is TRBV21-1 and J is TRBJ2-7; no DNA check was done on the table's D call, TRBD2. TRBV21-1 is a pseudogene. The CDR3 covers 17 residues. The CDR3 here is CASRWRGTSGGFYEQYV. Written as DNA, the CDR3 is TGTGCCAGCAGATGGAGGGGGACTAGCGGTGGCTTCTACGAGCAGTACGTC.

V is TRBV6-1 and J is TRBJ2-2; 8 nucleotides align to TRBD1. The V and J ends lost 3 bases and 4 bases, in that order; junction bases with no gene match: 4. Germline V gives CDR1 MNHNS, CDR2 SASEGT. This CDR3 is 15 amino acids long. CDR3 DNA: TGTGCCAGCAGTGATGGACAGGGCTTCACCGGGGAGCTGTTTTTT. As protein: CASSDGQGFTGELFF.

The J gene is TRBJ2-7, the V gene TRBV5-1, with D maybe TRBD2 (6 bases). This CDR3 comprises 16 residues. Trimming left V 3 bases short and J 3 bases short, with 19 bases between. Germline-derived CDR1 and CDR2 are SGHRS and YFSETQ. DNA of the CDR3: TGCGCCAGCAGCTCGCTTTCGGGCGGGACCCACTACGAGCAGTACTTC. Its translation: CASSSLSGGTHYEQYF.

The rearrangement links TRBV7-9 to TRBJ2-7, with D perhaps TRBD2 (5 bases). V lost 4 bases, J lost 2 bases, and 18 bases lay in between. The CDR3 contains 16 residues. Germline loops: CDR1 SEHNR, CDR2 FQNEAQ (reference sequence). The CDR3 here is CASSYISPEGTYEQYF. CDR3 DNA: TGTGCCAGCAGCTACATTAGTCCCGAGGGAACCTACGAGCAGTACTTC.

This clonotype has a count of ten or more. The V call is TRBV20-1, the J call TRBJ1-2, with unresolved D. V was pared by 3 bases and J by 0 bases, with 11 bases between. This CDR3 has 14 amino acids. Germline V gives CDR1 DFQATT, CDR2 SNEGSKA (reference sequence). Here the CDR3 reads CSARSFETNYGYTF. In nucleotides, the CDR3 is TGCAGTGCTAGGTCGTTCGAGACTAACTATGGCTACACCTTC.

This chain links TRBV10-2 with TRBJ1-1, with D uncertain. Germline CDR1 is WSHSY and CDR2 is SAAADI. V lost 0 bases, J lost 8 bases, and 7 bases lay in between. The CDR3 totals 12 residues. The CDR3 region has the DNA TGCGCCAGCAGTGAGTCAGGCAGGGAAGCTTTCTTT. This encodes CASSESGREAFF.

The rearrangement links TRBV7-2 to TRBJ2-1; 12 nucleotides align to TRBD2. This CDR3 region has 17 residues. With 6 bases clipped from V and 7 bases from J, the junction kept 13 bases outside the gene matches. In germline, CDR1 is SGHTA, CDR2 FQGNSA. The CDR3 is CASRESLWTSGDNEQFF. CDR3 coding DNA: TGTGCCAGCAGAGAAAGCCTTTGGACTAGCGGGGATAATGAGCAGTTCTTC.

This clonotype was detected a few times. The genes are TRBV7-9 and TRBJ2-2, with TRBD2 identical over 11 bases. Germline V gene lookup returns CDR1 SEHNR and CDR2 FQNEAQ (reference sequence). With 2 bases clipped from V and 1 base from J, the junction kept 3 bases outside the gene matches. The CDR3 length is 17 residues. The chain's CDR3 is CASSLTSGGLNTGELFF. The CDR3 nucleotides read TGTGCCAGCAGCTTAACTAGCGGGGGCCTGAACACCGGGGAGCTGTTTTTT.

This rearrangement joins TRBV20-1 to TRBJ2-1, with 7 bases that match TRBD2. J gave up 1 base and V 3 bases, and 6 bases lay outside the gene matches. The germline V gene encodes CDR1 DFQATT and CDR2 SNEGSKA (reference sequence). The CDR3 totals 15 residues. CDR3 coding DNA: TGCAGTGCTAGGTCCCGCGGGAGTTCCTACAATGAGCAGTTCTTC. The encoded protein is CSARSRGSSYNEQFF.

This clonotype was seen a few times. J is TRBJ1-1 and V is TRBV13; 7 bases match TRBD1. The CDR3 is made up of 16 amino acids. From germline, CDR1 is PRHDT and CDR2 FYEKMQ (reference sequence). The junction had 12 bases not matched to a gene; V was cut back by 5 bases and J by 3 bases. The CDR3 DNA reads TGTGCCAGCAGCCAGAGAGCCGACAGGGAAGACACTGAAGCTTTCTTT. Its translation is CASSQRADREDTEAFF.

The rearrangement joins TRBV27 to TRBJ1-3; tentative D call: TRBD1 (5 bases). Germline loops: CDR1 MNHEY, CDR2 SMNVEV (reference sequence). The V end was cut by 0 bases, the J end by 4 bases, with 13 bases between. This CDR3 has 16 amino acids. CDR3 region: CASSLSQGEIGNTIYF. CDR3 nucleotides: TGTGCCAGCAGTTTATCTCAGGGAGAGATCGGAAACACCATATATTTT.

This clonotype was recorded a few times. CDR3 in amino acids: CASTGTGEEQFF. CDR3 coding DNA: TGTGCCAGCACCGGGACAGGGGAGGAGCAGTTCTTC. The chain combines TRBV2 with TRBJ2-1; 10 bases are shared with TRBD1. This CDR3 region has 12 residues. Germline CDR1 SNHLY, CDR2 FYNNEI. Trimming cost V 7 bases and J 10 bases; bases outside gene matches: 4.

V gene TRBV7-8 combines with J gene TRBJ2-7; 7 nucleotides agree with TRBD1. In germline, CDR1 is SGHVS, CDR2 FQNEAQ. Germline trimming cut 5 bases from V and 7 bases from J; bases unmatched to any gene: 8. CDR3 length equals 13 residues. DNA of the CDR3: TGTGCCAGCAGCCCCCGGACAGGAGAAGAGCAGTACGTC. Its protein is CASSPRTGEEQYV.

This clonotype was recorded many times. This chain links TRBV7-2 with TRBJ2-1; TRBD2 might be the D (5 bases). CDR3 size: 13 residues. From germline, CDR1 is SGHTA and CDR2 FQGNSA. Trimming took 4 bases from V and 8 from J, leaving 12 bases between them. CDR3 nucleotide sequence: TGTGCCAGCAGCTATGCGGGTTTGGATGAGCAGTTCTTC. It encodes CASSYAGLDEQFF. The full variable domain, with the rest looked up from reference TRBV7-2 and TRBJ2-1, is GAGVSQSPSNKVTEKGKDVELRCDPISGHTALYWYRQSLGQGLEFLIYFQGNSAPDKSGLPSDRFSAERTGGSVSTLTIQRTQQEDSAVYLCASSYAGLDEQFFGPGTRLTVL.

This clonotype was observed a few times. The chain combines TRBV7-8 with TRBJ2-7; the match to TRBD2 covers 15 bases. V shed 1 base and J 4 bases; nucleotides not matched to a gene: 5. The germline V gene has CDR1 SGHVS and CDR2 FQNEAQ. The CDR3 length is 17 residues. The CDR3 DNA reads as TGTGCCAGCAGCTTAGGGGGGACTAGCGGGGGGCTGTACGAGCAGTACGTC. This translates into CASSLGGTSGGLYEQYV.

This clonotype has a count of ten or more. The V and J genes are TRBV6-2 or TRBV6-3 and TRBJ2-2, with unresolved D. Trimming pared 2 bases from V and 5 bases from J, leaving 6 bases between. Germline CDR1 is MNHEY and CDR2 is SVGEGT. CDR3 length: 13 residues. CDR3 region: CASSYVGTGELFF. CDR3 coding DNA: TGTGCCAGCAGTTACGTGGGGACCGGGGAGCTGTTTTTT.

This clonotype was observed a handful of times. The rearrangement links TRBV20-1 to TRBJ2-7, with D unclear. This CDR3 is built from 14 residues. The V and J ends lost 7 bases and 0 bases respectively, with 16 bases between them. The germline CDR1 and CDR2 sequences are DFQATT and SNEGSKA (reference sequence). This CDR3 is CSVRGRTNSYEQYF. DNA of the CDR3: TGCAGTGTCAGAGGACGGACCAACTCCTACGAGCAGTACTTC.

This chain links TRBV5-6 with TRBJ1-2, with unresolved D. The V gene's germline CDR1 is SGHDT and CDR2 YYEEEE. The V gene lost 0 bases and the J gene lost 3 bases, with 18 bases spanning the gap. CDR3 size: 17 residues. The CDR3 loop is CASSLGVAGNLYYGYTF. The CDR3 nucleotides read TGTGCCAGCAGCTTGGGGGTGGCAGGAAACCTCTACTATGGCTACACCTTC.

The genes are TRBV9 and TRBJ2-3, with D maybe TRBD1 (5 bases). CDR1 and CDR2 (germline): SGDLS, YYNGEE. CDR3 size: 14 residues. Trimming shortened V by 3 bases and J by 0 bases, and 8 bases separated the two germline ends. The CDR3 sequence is CASSGRGSTDTQYF. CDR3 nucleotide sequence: TGTGCCAGCAGCGGAAGGGGCAGCACAGATACGCAGTATTTT. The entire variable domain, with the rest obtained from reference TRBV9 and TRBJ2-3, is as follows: DSGVTQTPKHLITATGQRVTLRCSPRSGDLSVYWYQQSLDQGLQFLIQYYNGEERAKGNILERFSAQQFPDLHSELNLSSLELGDSALYFCASSGRGSTDTQYFGPGTRLTVL.

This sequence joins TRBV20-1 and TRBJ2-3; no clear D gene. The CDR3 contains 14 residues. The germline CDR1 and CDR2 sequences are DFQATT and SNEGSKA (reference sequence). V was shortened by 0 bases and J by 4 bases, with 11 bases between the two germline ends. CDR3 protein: CSARDSSYADTQYF. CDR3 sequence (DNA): TGCAGTGCTAGAGATTCAAGTTATGCAGATACGCAGTATTTT.

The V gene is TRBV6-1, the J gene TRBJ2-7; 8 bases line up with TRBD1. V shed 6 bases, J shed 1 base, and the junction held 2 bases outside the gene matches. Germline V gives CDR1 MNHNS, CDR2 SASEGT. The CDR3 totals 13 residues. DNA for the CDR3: TGTGCCAGCAGCCACAGGGGGTCCTACGAGCAGTACGTC. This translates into CASSHRGSYEQYV.

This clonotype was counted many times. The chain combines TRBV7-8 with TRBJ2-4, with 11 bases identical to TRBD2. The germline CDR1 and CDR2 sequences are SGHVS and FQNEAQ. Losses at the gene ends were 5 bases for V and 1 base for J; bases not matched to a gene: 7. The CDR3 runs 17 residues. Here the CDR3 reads CASSTQLAGAAKNIQYF. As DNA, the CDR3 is TGTGCCAGCAGCACGCAACTAGCGGGGGCCGCCAAAAACATTCAGTACTTC.

The DNA of the CDR3 is TGTGCCAGCAGTCCCCATGGCGCGGAAAGCACAGATACGCAGTATTTT. This sequence encodes CASSPHGAESTDTQYF. The chain couples TRBV28 to TRBJ2-3; D not resolved. The germline V and J ends were trimmed by 5 bases and 0 bases, with 15 bases remaining between them. The CDR3 is made up of 16 amino acids. Germline lookup yields CDR1 MDHEN and CDR2 SYDVKM.

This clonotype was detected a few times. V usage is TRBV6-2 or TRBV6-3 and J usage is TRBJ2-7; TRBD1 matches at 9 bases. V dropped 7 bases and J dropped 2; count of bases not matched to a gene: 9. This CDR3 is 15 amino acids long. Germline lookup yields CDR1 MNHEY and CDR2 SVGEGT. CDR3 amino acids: CASKGGQGLPYEQYV. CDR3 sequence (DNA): TGTGCCAGCAAGGGAGGACAGGGGCTACCCTACGAGCAGTACGTC.